This TCR beta chain emerged from a study of CD8 T cells in Susac syndrome. Unmatched junction bases numbered 7, after V lost 3 bases and J lost 0 bases. The CDR3 totals 18 residues. Germline CDR1 is MDHEN and CDR2 is SYDVKM. Reverse transcription of 0.5 to 1 ug RNA was performed with random hexamers. MiXCR, run by TCRdb on the immunoSEQ multiplex PCR reads, gives a single entry per CDR3 protein. The sample lists tens of thousands of distinct CDR3 sequences, about 93% seen once, with 0.2% to 0.3% in the top ten. Input material: CD8+ T cells from PBMCs. This sequence was found in a human donor in good health. The chain carries TRBV28 and TRBJ2-3, with 12 bases lining up with TRBD2. The CDR3 DNA follows: TGTGCCAGCAGTTTGCCAGCGGGGACTAGCGGGAGCACAGATACGCAGTATTTT. Amino acids: CASSLPAGTSGSTDTQYF.